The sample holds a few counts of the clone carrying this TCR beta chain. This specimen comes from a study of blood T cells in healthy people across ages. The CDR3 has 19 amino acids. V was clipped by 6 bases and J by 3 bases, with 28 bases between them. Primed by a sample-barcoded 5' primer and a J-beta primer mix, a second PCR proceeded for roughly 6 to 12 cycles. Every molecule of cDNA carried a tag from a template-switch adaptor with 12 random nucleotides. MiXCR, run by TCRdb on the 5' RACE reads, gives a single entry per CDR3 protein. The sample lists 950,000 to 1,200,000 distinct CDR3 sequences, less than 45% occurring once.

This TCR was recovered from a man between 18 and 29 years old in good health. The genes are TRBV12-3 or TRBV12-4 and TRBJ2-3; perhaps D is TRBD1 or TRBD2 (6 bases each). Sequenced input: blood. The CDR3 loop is CASSPIVGITGALTDTQYF. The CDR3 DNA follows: TGTGCCAGCAGCCCGATAGTGGGGATCACGGGGGCTCTAACAGATACGCAGTATTTT.